These 3 T cell receptor beta chains were sequenced from one sample in a study of blood T cell repertoires in COVID-19. The data were produced by immunoSEQ multiplex PCR, yet TCRdb's version contains in-frame clones alone and is incomplete. The sample has about 270,000 clones; about nine tenths are singletons. Material for sequencing was PBMCs or T cells enriched from blood (not recorded which). The receptors were gathered from a man aged 18-30 years who had recovered from COVID-19.

This chain links TRBV7-9 with TRBJ2-1; 8 positions agree with TRBD2. The V segment lost 5 bases and the J segment 5 bases; nucleotides outside the gene matches: 11. This CDR3 spans 16 amino acids. The V gene's germline CDR1 is SEHNR and CDR2 FQNEAQ (reference sequence). CDR3: CASSRFTSGPHNEQFF. CDR3 nucleotide sequence: TGTGCCAGCAGCCGTTTTACTAGCGGACCTCACAATGAGCAGTTCTTC.

The chain has TRBV3-1 (or the pseudogene TRBV3-2) and TRBJ2-1, with 8 nucleotides matching TRBD1. Germline V lookup: CDR1 LGHDT, CDR2 YNNKEL (reference sequence). This CDR3 region has 14 residues. Germline trimming cut 1 base from V and 10 bases from J; bases unmatched to any gene: 6. The CDR3 here is CASSQGTGNGEQFF. The CDR3 bases are TGTGCCAGCAGCCAAGGGACAGGGAACGGGGAGCAGTTCTTC.

The chain recombines TRBV6-5 with TRBJ2-3; TRBD2 matches 8 bases. With V trimmed by 6 bases and J by 0 bases, 2 bases remained unmatched. The CDR3 sequence is 14 residues long. CDR1 MNHEY and CDR2 SVGAGI come from the germline V gene. The CDR3 sequence is CASRAGVSTDTQYF. For the CDR3, the DNA is TGTGCCAGCAGAGCGGGAGTTAGCACAGATACGCAGTATTTT.